The TCR beta chain under discussion was sequenced for a study of CD8 T cells in Susac syndrome. In regard to this clonotype: One junction end does not reproduce the germline sequence, and a read error may be involved.

The authors reverse transcribed roughly 0.5 to 1 ug RNA with random hexamers. One entry per CDR3 protein, called by TCRdb with MiXCR from the immunoSEQ multiplex PCR reads. The sample yields some 190,000 distinct CDR3 sequences, over 85% seen once. The CDR3 has 13 amino acids. Germline V gene data show CDR1 as LGHDT and CDR2 as YNNKEL (reference sequence). The authors sequenced TCR beta from blood CD8+ and CD4+ T cells. The TEMRA cells underwent FACS enrichment, while the CD8+ and CD4+ T cells underwent negative isolation. Sequenced: CD4+ T cells from PBMCs. This sequence originates from a human donor in good health. The chain employs TRBV3-1 and TRBJ2-2; possibly TRBD2 for D (5 bases). As DNA, the CDR3 is TGTGCCAGCAGCCAACTCCCCACCGGGGAACTGTTTTTT. This sequence encodes CASSQLPTGELFF. Variable domain in full (rest from reference TRBV3-1 and TRBJ2-2): DTAVSQTPKYLVTQMGNDKSIKCEQNLGHDTMYWYKQDSKKFLKIMFSYNNKELIINETVPNRFSPKSPDKAHLNLHINSLELGDSAVYFCASSQLPTGELFFGEGSRLTVL.